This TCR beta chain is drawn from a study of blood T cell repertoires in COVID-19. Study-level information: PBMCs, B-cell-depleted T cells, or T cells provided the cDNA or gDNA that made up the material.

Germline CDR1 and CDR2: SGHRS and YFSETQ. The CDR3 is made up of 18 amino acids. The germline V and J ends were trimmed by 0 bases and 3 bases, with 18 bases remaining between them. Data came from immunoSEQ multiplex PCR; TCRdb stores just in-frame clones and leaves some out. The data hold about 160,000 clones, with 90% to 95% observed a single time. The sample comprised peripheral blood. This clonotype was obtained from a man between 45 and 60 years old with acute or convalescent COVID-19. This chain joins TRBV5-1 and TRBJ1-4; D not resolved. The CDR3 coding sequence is TGCGCCAGCAGCTTGGCCTCCCCCCGCCGTGAGGCTAATGAAAAACTGTTTTTT. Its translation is CASSLASPRREANEKLFF.